The clone carrying this T cell receptor (beta chain) was seen a few times. Antigen: not known. These data come from a study of T-cell memory formation after mild COVID-19. In the study overall: TCR clusters were mostly donor specific.

The germline V gene has CDR1 DFQATT and CDR2 SNEGSKA (reference sequence). Trimming removed 0 bases from V and 1 base from J, with 13 bases in between. The CDR3 loop spans 15 amino acids. From the 5' RACE reads, TCRdb called clonotypes with MiXCR, one entry per CDR3 protein. This table holds 150,000 to 200,000 distinct CDR3 sequences, roughly 13% found once. Study-wide points: Shrinking CD4+ clones were chiefly CM and EM; CD8+ ones were chiefly EMRA. Cross-reactive memory apparently joined, as some responding clones appeared in pre-infection memory.

Material for sequencing was PBMCs or a T cell subset sorted from them (not recorded which). This TCR was sampled from a man younger than 35 who had mild COVID-19 (a few samples of this study predate the infection). Cell type and time point are not known. The chain recombines TRBV20-1 with TRBJ2-7; D is unresolved. This CDR3 reads CSARDPKVGSYEQYV. The CDR3 DNA reads as TGCAGTGCTAGAGATCCTAAGGTAGGGTCCTACGAGCAGTACGTC.